This TCR beta chain is drawn from a study of T cells of healthy individuals. The CDR3 runs to 13 residues. V trimming: 3 bases; J trimming: 3 bases; junction bases outside the gene matches: 4. The germline CDR1 and CDR2 sequences are DFQATT and SNEGSKA (reference sequence). MiXCR, run by TCRdb on the 5' RACE reads, gives a single entry per CDR3 protein. The sample shows around 63,000 distinct CDR3 sequences, around 16% of them seen only once. This clonotype occurred a few times. This clonotype originated in a human donor in good health. V is TRBV20-1 and J is TRBJ2-5; 7 bases align to TRBD2. The CDR3 sequence is CSASALAEETQYF. In nucleotides, the CDR3 is TGCAGTGCTAGTGCCCTAGCGGAAGAGACCCAGTACTTC.